Listed below are T cell receptor beta chains from one sample, sequenced in a study of radiotherapy plus CTLA-4 blockade in lung cancer. Sequenced by immunoSEQ multiplex PCR; TCRdb stores in-frame clones only, minus some. The sample has around 120,000 clones; approximately 80% are singletons. The sample was peripheral blood, taken from a patient treated with radiotherapy plus ipilimumab. Receptors were obtained from a human donor with non-small cell lung cancer who had a partial response to radiotherapy plus ipilimumab. Both conserved end residues are part of each CDR3. The D gene is left open where the match is weak. Clone size appears in some rows only: once, few, many, or a class for an expanded clone.

V gene	clone size	D gene	J gene	CDR3 protein	CDR3 DNA
TRBV27	few	TRBD1	TRBJ1-6	CASNRQGPNSPLHF	TGTGCCAGCAATAGACAGGGGCCCAATTCACCCCTCCACTTT
TRBV27	.	.	TRBJ1-1	CASSYETGEAFF	TGTGCCAGCAGTTATGAAACGGGTGAAGCTTTCTTT
TRBV5-6	.	TRBD2	TRBJ2-1	CASSFSGRASYNEQFF	TGTGCCAGCAGCTTTAGCGGGAGGGCTTCCTACAATGAGCAGTTCTTC
TRBV28	.	.	TRBJ1-5	CASSLGSGFNQPQHF	TGTGCCAGCAGTTTAGGGTCAGGTTTCAATCAGCCCCAGCATTTT
TRBV11-2	.	.	TRBJ2-3	CASSNTGTDTQYF	TGTGCCAGCAGCAACACAGGCACAGATACGCAGTATTTT
TRBV28	.	.	TRBJ1-1	CASTPGGGAARF	TGTGCCAGCACCCCTGGGGGGGGCGCTGCCCGCTTT
TRBV27	.	.	TRBJ1-4	CASSFAGSTNEKLFF	TGTGCCAGCAGTTTCGCAGGCTCAACTAATGAAAAACTGTTTTTT
TRBV18	.	.	TRBJ1-2	CASSRDQDYGYTF	TGTGCCAGCTCACGAGACCAGGACTATGGCTACACCTTC
TRBV28	.	.	TRBJ1-1	CASGEVNTEAFF	TGTGCCAGCGGGGAGGTGAACACTGAAGCTTTCTTT
TRBV6-1	.	.	TRBJ2-1	CASSEGTRGFYNEQFF	TGTGCCAGCAGTGAAGGTACGCGGGGTTTCTACAATGAGCAGTTCTTC
TRBV6-1	.	.	TRBJ1-4	CASVSRGAGEKLFF	TGTGCCAGTGTCTCCCGGGGGGCTGGGGAAAAACTGTTTTTT
TRBV2	.	.	TRBJ1-6	CASRTDGGQGNSPLHF	TGTGCCAGCAGAACCGACGGGGGGCAGGGGAATTCACCCCTCCACTTT
TRBV7-2	.	TRBD2	TRBJ2-1	CASSRLAGGPGEQFF	TGTGCCAGCAGCCGCCTAGCGGGAGGGCCCGGTGAGCAGTTCTTC
TRBV28	.	.	TRBJ1-4	CASSLAEKLFF	TGTGCCAGCAGTTTGGCCGAAAAACTGTTTTTT
TRBV6-1	.	.	TRBJ2-5	CASGAGAQETQYF	TGTGCCAGCGGGGCAGGGGCCCAAGAGACCCAGTACTTC
TRBV30	.	.	TRBJ1-1	CAWSVEREEAFF	TGTGCCTGGAGTGTTGAGAGGGAGGAAGCTTTCTTT
TRBV10-3	.	.	TRBJ1-1	CATTGANMNTEAFF	TGTGCCACGACAGGTGCTAACATGAACACTGAAGCTTTCTTT
TRBV9	.	TRBD1	TRBJ1-1	CASSVGPGGHTEAFF	TGTGCCAGCAGCGTAGGCCCAGGGGGCCACACTGAAGCTTTCTTT
TRBV4-1	.	TRBD2	TRBJ2-1	CASSQDGLKSGGEQFF	TGCGCCAGCAGCCAAGATGGCCTGAAAAGCGGGGGTGAGCAGTTCTTC
TRBV7-9	.	.	TRBJ1-6	CASSLETGRSPLHF	TGTGCCAGCAGCTTAGAAACAGGGCGTTCACCCCTCCACTTT
TRBV2	.	TRBD1	TRBJ2-2	CASSADRGRGGELFF	TGTGCCAGCAGTGCGGACAGGGGGCGCGGCGGGGAGCTGTTTTTT
TRBV4-1	.	TRBD2	TRBJ2-2	CASSPLAGGAGELFF	TGCGCCAGCAGCCCACTAGCGGGAGGAGCCGGGGAGCTGTTTTTT
TRBV7-9	.	.	TRBJ1-1	CASSRIQNTEAFF	TGTGCCAGCAGCCGTATACAGAACACTGAAGCTTTCTTT
TRBV5-1	.	.	TRBJ1-5	CASSLEAGVGQPQHF	TGCGCCAGCAGCTTGGAGGCGGGAGTAGGTCAGCCCCAGCATTTT
TRBV19	.	.	TRBJ1-5	CASRHPGGGENQPQHF	TGTGCCAGTAGGCACCCCGGTGGGGGCGAAAATCAGCCCCAGCATTTT
TRBV5-1	.	.	TRBJ1-1	CASSLVGGDTEAFF	TGCGCCAGCAGCTTGGTTGGGGGGGACACTGAAGCTTTCTTT
TRBV4-2	once	.	TRBJ2-1	CASSRRLDNEQFF	TGTGCCAGCAGCCGACGACTAGACAATGAGCAGTTCTTC
TRBV6-1	many	.	TRBJ1-4	CASSVRKDEKLFF	TGTGCCAGCAGCGTCAGGAAGGATGAAAAACTGTTTTTT
TRBV5-5	.	TRBD1	TRBJ1-4	CASSSTGVEEKLFF	TGTGCCAGCAGCTCCACAGGGGTCGAAGAAAAACTGTTTTTT
TRBV6-1	.	.	TRBJ2-7	CASGLADSYEQYF	TGTGCCAGCGGTTTAGCGGACTCCTACGAGCAGTACTTC